This record looks at one T cell receptor beta chain sequence and its context. Analysis merged second doses at about 4 or about 12 weeks. The data were taken from a study of T cell responses to AZD1222 COVID-19 vaccine. The data were produced by immunoSEQ multiplex PCR, yet TCRdb's version contains in-frame clones alone and is incomplete. The table has more than 11,000 clones, around 80% seen once; the top ten hold approximately 40%. The source material was peripheral blood, sampled 28 days after the second AZD1222 dose. This sequence was found in an adult who received the AZD1222 COVID-19 vaccine.

CDR3 sequence (DNA): TGTGCCAGCAGCCGGGGCGGGGCGAGCTCCTACAATGAGCAGTTCTTC. Protein sequence: CASSRGGASSYNEQFF. V is TRBV7-2 and J is TRBJ2-1; weak D call: TRBD2 (6 bases). The V and J ends lost 5 bases and 0 bases respectively, with 14 bases between them. The CDR3 covers 16 residues. Germline V lookup: CDR1 SGHTA, CDR2 FQGNSA. Full variable domain (missing parts from reference TRBV7-2 and TRBJ2-1): GAGVSQSPSNKVTEKGKDVELRCDPISGHTALYWYRQSLGQGLEFLIYFQGNSAPDKSGLPSDRFSAERTGGSVSTLTIQRTQQEDSAVYLCASSRGGASSYNEQFFGPGTRLTVL.